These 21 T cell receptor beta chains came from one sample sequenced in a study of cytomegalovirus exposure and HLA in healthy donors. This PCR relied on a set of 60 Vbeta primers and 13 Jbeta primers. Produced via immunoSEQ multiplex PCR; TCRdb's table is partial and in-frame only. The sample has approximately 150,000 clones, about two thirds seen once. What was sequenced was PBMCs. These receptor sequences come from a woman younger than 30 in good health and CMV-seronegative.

The CDR3 sequence is CASSLLGQDKDGYTF. In DNA, the CDR3 is TGTGCCAGCAGCTTACTGGGACAGGATAAAGATGGCTACACCTTC. This rearrangement joins TRBV7-9 to TRBJ1-2; 8 nucleotides line up with TRBD1. With 2 bases clipped from V and 6 bases from J, the junction kept 8 bases outside the gene matches. This CDR3 contains 15 residues. The germline CDR1 and CDR2 sequences are SEHNR and FQNEAQ (reference sequence). Based on the CDR3 plus reference TRBV7-9 and TRBJ1-2, the full variable domain is DTGVSQNPRHKITKRGQNVTFRCDPISEHNRLYWYRQTLGQGPEFLTYFQNEAQLEKSRLLSDRFSAERPKGSFSTLEIQRTEQGDSAMYLCASSLLGQDKDGYTFGSGTRLTVV.

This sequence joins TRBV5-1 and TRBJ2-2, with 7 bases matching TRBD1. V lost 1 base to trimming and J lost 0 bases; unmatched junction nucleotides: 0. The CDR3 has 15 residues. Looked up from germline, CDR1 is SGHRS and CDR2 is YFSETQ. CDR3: CASSLTGANTGELFF. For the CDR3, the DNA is TGCGCCAGCAGCTTGACAGGGGCGAACACCGGGGAGCTGTTTTTT. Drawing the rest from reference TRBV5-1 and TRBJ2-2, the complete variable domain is KAGVTQTPRYLIKTRGQQVTLSCSPISGHRSVSWYQQTPGQGLQFLFEYFSETQRNKGNFPGRFSGRQFSNSRSEMNVSTLELGDSALYLCASSLTGANTGELFFGEGSRLTVL.

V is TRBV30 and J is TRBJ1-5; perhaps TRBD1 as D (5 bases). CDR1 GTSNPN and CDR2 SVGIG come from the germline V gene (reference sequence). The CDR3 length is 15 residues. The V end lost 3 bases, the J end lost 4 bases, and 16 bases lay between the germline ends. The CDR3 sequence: CAWSPRGRGNQPQHF. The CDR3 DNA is TGTGCCTGGAGCCCAAGGGGAAGGGGTAATCAGCCCCAGCATTTT. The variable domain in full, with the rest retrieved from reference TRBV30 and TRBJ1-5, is SQTIHQWPATLVQPVGSPLSLECTVEGTSNPNLYWYRQAAGRGLQLLFYSVGIGQISSEVPQNLSASRPQDRQFILSSKKLLLSDSGFYLCAWSPRGRGNQPQHFGDGTRLSIL.

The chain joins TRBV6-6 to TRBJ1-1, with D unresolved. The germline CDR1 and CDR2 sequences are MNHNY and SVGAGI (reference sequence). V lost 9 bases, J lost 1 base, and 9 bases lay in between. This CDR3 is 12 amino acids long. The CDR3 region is CASATQNTEAFF. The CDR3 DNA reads TGTGCCAGTGCCACTCAGAACACTGAAGCTTTCTTT.

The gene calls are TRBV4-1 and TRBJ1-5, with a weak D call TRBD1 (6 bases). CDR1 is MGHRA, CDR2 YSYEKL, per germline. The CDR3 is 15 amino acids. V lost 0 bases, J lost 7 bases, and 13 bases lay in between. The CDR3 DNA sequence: TGCGCCAGCAGCCAAGATGTAACAGGGCTACAGCCCCAGCATTTT. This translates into CASSQDVTGLQPQHF.

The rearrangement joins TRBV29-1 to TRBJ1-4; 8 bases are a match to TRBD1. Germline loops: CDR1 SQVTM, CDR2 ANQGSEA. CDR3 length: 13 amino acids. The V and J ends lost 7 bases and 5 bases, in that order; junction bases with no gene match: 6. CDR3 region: CSGGDRLNEKLFF. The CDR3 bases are TGCAGCGGTGGGGACAGGCTCAATGAAAAACTGTTTTTT.

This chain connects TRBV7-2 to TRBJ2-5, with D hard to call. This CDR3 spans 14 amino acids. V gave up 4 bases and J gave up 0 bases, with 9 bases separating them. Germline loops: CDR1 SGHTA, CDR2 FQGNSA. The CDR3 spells CASSSITDQETQYF. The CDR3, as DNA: TGTGCCAGCAGCTCGATAACAGACCAAGAGACCCAGTACTTC.

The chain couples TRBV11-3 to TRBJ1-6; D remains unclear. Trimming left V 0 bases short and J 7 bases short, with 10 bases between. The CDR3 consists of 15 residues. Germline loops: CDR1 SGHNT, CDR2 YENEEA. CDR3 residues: CASSLDSSRNSPLHF. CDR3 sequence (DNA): TGTGCCAGCAGCTTAGATAGCAGCAGAAATTCACCCCTCCACTTT.

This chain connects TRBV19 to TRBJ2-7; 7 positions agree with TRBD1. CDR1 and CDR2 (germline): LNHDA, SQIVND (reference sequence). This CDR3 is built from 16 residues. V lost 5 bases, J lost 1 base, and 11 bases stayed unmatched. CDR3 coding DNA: TGTGCCAGTAGTTGGACAGGAACCGCCCCGTCCTACGAGCAGTACTTC. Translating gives CASSWTGTAPSYEQYF. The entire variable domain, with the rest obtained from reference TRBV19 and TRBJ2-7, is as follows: DGGITQSPKYLFRKEGQNVTLSCEQNLNHDAMYWYRQDPGQGLRLIYYSQIVNDFQKGDIAEGYSVSREKKESFPLTVTSAQKNPTAFYLCASSWTGTAPSYEQYFGPGTRLTVT.

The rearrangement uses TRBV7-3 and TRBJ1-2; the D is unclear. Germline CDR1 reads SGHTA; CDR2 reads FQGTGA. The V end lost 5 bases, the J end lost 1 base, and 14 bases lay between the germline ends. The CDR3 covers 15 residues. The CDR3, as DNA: TGTGCCAGCAGCCCCTCTGGAGGGAGTAACTATGGCTACACCTTC. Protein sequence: CASSPSGGSNYGYTF.

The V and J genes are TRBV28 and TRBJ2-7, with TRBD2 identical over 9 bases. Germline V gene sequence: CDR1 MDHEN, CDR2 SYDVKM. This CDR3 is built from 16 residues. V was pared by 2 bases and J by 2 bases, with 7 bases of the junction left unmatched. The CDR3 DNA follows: TGTGCCAGCAGTTTAACTAGCGGGTCGACAACCTACGAGCAGTACTTC. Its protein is CASSLTSGSTTYEQYF.

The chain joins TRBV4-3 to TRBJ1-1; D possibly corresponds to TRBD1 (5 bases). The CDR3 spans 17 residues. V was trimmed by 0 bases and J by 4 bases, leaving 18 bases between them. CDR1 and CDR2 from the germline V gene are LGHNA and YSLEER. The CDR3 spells CASSQDNSRRGVTEAFF. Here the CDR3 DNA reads TGCGCCAGCAGCCAAGATAATAGCCGGCGGGGGGTCACTGAAGCTTTCTTT.

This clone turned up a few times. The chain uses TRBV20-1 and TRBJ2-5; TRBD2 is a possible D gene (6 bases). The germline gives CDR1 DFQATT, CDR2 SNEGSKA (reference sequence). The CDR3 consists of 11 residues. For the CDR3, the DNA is TGCAGCCAATCGGGAGAAGAGACCCAGTACTTC. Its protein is CSQSGEETQYF.

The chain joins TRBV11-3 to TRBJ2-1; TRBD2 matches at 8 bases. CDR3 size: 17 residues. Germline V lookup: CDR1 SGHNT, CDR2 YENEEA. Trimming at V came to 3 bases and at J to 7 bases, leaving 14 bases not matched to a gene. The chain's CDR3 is CASSFAPMSGGGNEQFF. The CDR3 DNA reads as TGTGCCAGCAGCTTCGCTCCCATGAGCGGGGGAGGGAATGAGCAGTTCTTC.

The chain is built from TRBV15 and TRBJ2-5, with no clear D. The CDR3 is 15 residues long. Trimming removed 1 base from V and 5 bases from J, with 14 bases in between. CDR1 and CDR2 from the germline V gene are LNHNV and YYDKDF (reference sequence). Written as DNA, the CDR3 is TGTGCCACCAGCAGAGTTCCGGGTTCCGGGGAGACCCAGTACTTC. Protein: CATSRVPGSGETQYF.

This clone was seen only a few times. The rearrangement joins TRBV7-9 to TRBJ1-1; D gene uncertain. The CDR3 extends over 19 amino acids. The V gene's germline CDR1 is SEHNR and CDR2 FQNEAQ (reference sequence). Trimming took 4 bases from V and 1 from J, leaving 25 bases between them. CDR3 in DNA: TGTGCCAGCAGCTCTTTCCTGGCGCAGAGGAAAGAAAGGAACACTGAAGCTTTCTTT. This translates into CASSSFLAQRKERNTEAFF.

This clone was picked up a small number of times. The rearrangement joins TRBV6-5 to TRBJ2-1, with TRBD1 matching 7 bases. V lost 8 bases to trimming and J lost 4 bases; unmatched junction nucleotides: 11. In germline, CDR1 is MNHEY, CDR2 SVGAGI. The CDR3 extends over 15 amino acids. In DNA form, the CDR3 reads TGTGCCAGCTCCAAGATGGGACAGAGTTACAATGAGCAGTTCTTC. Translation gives CASSKMGQSYNEQFF.

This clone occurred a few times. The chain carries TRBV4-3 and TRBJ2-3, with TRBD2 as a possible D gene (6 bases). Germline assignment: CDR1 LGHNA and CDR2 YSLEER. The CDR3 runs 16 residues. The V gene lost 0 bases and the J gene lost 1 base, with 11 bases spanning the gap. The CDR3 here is CASSQDTPGGTDTQYF. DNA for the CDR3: TGCGCCAGCAGCCAAGATACACCGGGAGGCACAGATACGCAGTATTTT.

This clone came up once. Here the CDR3 reads CASSLDGSAMAQYF. The CDR3 DNA reads TGTGCCAGCAGCTTAGACGGGTCCGCAATGGCCCAGTACTTC. This sequence joins TRBV7-6 and TRBJ2-5, with no clear D. Germline CDR1 and CDR2: SGHVS and FNYEAQ. This CDR3 contains 14 residues. V was trimmed by 1 base and J by 9 bases, leaving 15 bases between them.

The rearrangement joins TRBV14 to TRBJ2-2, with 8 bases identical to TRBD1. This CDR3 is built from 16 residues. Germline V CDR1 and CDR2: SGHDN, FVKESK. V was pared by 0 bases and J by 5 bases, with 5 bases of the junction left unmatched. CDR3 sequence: CASSQDNRGYTGELFF. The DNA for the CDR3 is TGTGCCAGCAGCCAAGATAACAGGGGGTATACCGGGGAGCTGTTTTTT.

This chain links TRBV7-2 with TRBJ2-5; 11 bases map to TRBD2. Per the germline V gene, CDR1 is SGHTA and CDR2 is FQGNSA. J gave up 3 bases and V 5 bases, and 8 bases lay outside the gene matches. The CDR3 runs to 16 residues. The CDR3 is CASSQQGGLAEETQYF. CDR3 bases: TGTGCCAGCAGCCAACAGGGGGGACTAGCGGAAGAGACCCAGTACTTC.